This T cell receptor (beta chain) was profiled in a study of shared clonotypes between healthy human individuals. The protocol was immunoSEQ multiplex PCR, while the TCRdb copy is restricted to in-frame clones and leaves out a portion. The table has around 79,000 clones, roughly three fifths seen once. Germline assignment: CDR1 MGHRA and CDR2 YSYEKL. The V end was cut by 1 base, the J end by 10 bases, with 8 bases between. This CDR3 comprises 12 residues. What was sequenced was memory CD8+ T cells sorted from blood. Regarding subset: CD45RO+ cells pooled with CCR7-negative TemRA cells. The chain combines TRBV4-1 with TRBJ2-1, with D tentatively TRBD2 (6 bases). This receptor was identified in a man aged 30 to 45 in good health. CDR3 sequence reads: CASSQGLGEQFF. Written as DNA, the CDR3 is TGCGCCAGCAGCCAAGGACTAGGCGAGCAGTTCTTC.